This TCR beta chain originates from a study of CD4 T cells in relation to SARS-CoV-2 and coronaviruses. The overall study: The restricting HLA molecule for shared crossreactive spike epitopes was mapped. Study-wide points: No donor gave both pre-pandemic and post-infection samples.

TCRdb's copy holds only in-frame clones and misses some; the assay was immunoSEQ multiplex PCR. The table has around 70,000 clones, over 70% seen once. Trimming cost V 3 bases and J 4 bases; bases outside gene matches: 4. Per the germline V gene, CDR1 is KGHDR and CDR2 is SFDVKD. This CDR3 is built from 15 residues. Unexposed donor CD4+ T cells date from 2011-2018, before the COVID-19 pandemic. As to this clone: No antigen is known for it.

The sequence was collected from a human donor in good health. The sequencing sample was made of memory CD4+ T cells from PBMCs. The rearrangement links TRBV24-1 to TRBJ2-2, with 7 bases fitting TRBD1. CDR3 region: CATSDTDRATGELFF. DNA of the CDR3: TGTGCCACCAGTGATACCGACAGGGCCACCGGGGAGCTGTTTTTT.